This paragraph reports one T cell receptor (beta chain). Antigen: not known. Libraries were prepared by immunoSEQ multiplex PCR; TCRdb keeps only in-frame clonotypes and omits some of them. The data contain around 28,000 clones, roughly four fifths of them singletons. Time point indicated: cycle 4 day 1 (C4D1), after less than 7 weeks of nivolumab. There was relapse after autologous stem cell transplantation in every patient, and there was variation in brentuximab vedotin exposure. Researchers report purifying CD4+ T cells from thawed PBMCs by magnetic negative selection. The CDR3 is 14 residues long. V trimming: 4 bases; J trimming: 5 bases; junction bases outside the gene matches: 8. From germline, CDR1 is SGHRS and CDR2 YFSETQ. This sample was included in a study of PD-1 blockade in classical Hodgkin lymphoma. Across the study: Patients in the cohort were put on intravenous nivolumab, 3 mg/kg every 2 weeks.

Findings and caveats of the study: The study found that TCR diversity rose significantly by C4D1 in CD4+ but not CD8+ cells. Whoever responded completely had baseline diversity much like that seen in newly diagnosed patients.

The gene calls are TRBV5-1 and TRBJ2-5, with 7 bases aligning to TRBD2. This clonotype was sampled from a human donor with classical Hodgkin lymphoma. The source was CD4+ T cells from blood, collected before the fourth cycle of nivolumab. In nucleotides, the CDR3 is TGCGCCAGCAGCGTTACTAGCGTCTGGGAGACCCAGTACTTC. Amino acids: CASSVTSVWETQYF.